This T cell receptor beta chain was documented in a study of OX40 agonist ivuxolimab in advanced cancers. In the study overall: Checkpoint inhibitors had been given previously to under 50% of patients.

This clone was recorded once. The germline V gene encodes CDR1 MNHNS and CDR2 SASEGT. Trimming took 7 bases from V and 8 from J; bases not matched to a gene: 15. This CDR3 has 15 residues. Measured with immunoSEQ multiplex PCR; TCRdb has only the in-frame clones, and not every one. The sample has around 67,000 clones, 80% seen once. The starting material was CD4+ or CD8+ T cells sorted from blood, obtained in a trial of the OX40 agonist ivuxolimab. The sequence was collected from an adult with an advanced solid tumor such as melanoma, head and neck, liver or kidney cancer. The V call is TRBV6-1, the J call TRBJ2-3; TRBD1 matches 7 bases. CDR3 protein: CASTELTGRRGTQYF. In DNA, the CDR3 is TGTGCCAGCACTGAGCTGACAGGGCGAAGGGGTACGCAGTATTTT.